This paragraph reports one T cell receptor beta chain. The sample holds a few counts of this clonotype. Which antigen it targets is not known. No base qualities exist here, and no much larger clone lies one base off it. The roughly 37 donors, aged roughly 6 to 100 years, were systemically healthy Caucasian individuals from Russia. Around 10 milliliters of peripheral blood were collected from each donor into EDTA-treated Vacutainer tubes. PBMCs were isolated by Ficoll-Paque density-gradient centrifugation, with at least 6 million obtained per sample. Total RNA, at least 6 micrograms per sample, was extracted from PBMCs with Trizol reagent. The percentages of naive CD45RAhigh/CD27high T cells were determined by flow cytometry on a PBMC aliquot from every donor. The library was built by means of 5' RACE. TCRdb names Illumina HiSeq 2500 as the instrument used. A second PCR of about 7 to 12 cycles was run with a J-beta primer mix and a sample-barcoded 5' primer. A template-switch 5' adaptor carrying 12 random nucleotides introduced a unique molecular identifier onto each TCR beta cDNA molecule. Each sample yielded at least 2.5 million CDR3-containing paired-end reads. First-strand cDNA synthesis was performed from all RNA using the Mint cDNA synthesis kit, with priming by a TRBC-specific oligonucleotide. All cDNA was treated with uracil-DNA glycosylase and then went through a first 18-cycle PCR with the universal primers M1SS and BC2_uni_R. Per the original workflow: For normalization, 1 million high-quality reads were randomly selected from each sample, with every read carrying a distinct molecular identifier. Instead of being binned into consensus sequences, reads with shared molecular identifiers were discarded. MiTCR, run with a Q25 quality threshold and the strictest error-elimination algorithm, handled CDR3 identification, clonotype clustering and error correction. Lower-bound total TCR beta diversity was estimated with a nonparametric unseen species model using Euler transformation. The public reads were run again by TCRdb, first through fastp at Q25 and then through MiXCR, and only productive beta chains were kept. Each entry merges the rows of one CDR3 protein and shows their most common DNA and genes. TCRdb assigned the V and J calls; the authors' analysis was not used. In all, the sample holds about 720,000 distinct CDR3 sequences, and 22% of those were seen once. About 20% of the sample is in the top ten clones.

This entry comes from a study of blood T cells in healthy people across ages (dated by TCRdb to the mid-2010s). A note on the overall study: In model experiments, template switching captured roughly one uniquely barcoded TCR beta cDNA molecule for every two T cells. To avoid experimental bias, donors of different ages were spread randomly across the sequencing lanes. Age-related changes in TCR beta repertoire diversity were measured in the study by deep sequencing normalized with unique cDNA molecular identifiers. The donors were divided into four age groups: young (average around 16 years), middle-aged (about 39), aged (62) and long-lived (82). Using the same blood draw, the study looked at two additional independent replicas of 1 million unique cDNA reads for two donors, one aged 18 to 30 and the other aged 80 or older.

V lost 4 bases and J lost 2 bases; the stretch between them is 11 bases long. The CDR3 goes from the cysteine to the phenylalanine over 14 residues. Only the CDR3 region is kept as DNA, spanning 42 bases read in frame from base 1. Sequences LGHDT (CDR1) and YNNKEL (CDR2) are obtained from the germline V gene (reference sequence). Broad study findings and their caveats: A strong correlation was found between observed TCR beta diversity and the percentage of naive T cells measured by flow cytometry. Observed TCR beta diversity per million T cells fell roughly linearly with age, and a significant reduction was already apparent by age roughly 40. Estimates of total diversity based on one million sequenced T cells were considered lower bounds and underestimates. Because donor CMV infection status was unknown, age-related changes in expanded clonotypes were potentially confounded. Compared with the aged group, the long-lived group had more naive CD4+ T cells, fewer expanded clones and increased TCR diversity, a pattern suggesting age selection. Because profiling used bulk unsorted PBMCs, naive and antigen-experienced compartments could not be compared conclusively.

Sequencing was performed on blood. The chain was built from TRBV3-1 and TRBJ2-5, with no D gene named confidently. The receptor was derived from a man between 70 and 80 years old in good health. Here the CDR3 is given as CASSLNQRQETQYF. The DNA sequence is TGTGCCAGCAGCCTTAACCAGAGGCAAGAGACCCAGTACTTC.